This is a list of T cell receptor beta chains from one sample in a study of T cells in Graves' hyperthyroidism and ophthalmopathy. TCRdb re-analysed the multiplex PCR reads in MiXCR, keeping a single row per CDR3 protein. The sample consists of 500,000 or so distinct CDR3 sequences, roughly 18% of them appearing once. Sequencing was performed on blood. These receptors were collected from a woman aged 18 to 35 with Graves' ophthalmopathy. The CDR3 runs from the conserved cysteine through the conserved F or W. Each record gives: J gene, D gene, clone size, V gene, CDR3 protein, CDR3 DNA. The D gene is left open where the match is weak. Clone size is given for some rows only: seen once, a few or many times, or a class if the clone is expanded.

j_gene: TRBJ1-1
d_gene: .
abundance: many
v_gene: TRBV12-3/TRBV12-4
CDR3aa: CASSLIRNTEAFF
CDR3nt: TGTGCCAGCAGTTTAATCCGGAACACTGAAGCTTTCTTT

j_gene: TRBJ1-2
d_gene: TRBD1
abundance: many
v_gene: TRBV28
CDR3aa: CASRGFLTGFISYGYTF
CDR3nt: TGTGCCAGCAGGGGATTTTTGACAGGGTTCATTAGCTATGGCTACACCTTC

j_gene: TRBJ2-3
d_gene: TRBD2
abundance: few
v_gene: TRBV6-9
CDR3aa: CASSYIPSGGATDTQYF
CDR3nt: TGTGCCAGCAGTTATATCCCTAGCGGGGGGGCCACAGATACGCAGTATTTT

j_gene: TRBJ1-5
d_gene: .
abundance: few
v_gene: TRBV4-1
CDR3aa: CASSQRLDSWQPQHF
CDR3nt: TGCGCCAGCAGCCAAAGGCTAGACAGTTGGCAGCCCCAGCATTTT

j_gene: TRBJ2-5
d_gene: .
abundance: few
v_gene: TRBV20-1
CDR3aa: CSARQNQETQYF
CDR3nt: TGCAGTGCTAGACAGAACCAAGAGACCCAGTACTTC

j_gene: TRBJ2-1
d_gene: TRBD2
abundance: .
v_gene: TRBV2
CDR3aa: CASIASGGEQFF
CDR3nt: TGTGCCAGCATAGCTAGCGGGGGTGAGCAGTTCTTC

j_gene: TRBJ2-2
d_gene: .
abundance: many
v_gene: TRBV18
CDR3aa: CASSLELNTGELFF
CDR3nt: TGTGCCAGCTCACTAGAATTGAACACCGGGGAGCTGTTTTTT

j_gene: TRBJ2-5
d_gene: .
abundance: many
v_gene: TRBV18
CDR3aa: CASSPNPTPETQYF
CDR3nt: TGTGCCAGCTCACCCAACCCGACCCCAGAGACCCAGTACTTC

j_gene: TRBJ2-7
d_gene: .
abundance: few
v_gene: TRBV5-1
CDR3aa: CASSFYPGPYEQYF
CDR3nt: TGCGCCAGCAGCTTTTACCCAGGGCCCTACGAGCAGTACTTC

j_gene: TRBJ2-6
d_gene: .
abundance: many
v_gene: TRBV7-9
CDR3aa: CASSAQVRAGANVLTF
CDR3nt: TGTGCCAGCAGCGCTCAGGTCCGGGCTGGGGCCAACGTCCTGACTTTC

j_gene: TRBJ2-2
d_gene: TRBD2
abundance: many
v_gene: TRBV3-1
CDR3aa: CASSQASGGGTGELFF
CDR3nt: TGTGCCAGCAGCCAGGCTAGCGGGGGAGGTACCGGGGAGCTGTTTTTT

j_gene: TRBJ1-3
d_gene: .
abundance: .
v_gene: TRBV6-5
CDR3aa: CASSYSTGGSGNTIYF
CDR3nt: TGTGCCAGCAGTTACTCGACAGGCGGCTCTGGAAACACCATATATTTT

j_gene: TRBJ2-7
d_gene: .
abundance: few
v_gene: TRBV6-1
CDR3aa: CASSEDVLSYEQYF
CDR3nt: TGTGCCAGCAGTGAAGATGTACTCTCCTACGAGCAGTACTTC

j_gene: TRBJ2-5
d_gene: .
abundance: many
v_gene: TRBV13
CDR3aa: CASSLEENETQYF
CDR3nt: TGTGCCAGCAGCTTAGAAGAGAACGAGACCCAGTACTTC

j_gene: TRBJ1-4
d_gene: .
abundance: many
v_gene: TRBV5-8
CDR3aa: CASSARDTDEKLFF
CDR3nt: TGTGCCAGCAGCGCCCGGGACACGGATGAAAAACTGTTTTTT

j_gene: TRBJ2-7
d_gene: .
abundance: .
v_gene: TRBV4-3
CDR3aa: CASSHSSGPSYEQYF
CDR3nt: TGCGCCAGCAGCCATTCTTCGGGACCCTCCTACGAGCAGTACTTC

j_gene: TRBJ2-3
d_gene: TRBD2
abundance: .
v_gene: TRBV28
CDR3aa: CASSRRLLAGGDTQYF
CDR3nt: TGTGCCAGCAGCCGGCGACTACTAGCGGGGGGAGATACGCAGTATTTT

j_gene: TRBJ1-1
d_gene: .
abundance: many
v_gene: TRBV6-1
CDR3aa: CASSGSFQTGWADTEAFF
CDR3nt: TGTGCCAGCAGTGGGTCGTTTCAGACAGGTTGGGCCGACACTGAAGCTTTCTTT

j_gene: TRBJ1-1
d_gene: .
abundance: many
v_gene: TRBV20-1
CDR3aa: CSAPPWGKNTEAFF
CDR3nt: TGCAGTGCCCCTCCCTGGGGGAAGAACACTGAAGCTTTCTTT

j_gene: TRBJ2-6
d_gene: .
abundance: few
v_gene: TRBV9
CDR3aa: CASSVTGTPLTF
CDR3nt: TGTGCCAGCAGCGTCACCGGGACACCACTGACTTTC

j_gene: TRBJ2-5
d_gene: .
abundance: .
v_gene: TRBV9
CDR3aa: CASSVAGNRAETQYF
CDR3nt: TGTGCCAGCAGCGTAGCTGGCAACCGGGCGGAGACCCAGTACTTC

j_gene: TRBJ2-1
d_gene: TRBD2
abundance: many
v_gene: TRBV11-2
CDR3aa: CASSLDWTSGNYEQFF
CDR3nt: TGTGCCAGCAGCTTAGATTGGACTAGCGGGAACTATGAGCAGTTCTTC

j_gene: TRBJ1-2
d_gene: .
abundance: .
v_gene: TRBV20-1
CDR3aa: CSAPDVANYGYTF
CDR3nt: TGCAGTGCTCCCGACGTGGCTAACTATGGCTACACCTTC

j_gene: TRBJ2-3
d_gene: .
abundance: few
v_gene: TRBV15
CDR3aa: CATSRDLGSRDTQYF
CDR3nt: TGTGCCACCAGCAGAGATCTCGGTAGCCGGGATACGCAGTATTTT

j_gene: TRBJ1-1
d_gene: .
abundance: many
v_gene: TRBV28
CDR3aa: CASRTLGEGATEAFF
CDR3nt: TGTGCCAGCAGGACCCTCGGGGAAGGGGCCACTGAAGCTTTCTTT

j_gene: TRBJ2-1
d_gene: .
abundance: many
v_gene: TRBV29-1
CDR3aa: CSVEDTGYNEQFF
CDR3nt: TGCAGCGTTGAAGATACAGGCTACAATGAGCAGTTCTTC

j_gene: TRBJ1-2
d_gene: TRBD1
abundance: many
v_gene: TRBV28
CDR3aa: CASSPNRGYGYTF
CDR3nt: TGTGCCAGCAGTCCTAACAGGGGGTATGGCTACACCTTC

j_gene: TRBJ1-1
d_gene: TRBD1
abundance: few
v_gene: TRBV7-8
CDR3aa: CASSPRTGGHGAFF
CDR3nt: TGTGCCAGCAGCCCAAGGACAGGGGGCCATGGGGCTTTCTTT

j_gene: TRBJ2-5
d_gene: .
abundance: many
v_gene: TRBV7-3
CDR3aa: CASSLQRTYQETQYF
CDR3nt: TGTGCCAGCAGCTTACAAAGGACGTACCAAGAGACCCAGTACTTC

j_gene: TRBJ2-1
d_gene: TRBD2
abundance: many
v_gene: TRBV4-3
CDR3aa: CASSQTGAGVRNEQFF
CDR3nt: TGCGCCAGCAGCCAAACGGGAGCGGGAGTGAGGAATGAGCAGTTCTTC

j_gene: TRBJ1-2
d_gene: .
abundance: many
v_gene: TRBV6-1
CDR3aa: CASSPVPNYGYTF
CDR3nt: TGTGCCAGCAGTCCCGTCCCTAACTATGGCTACACCTTC

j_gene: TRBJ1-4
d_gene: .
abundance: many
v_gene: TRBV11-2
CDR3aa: CASSSSAATNEKLFF
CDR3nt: TGTGCCAGCAGCTCGTCAGCAGCAACTAATGAAAAACTGTTTTTT

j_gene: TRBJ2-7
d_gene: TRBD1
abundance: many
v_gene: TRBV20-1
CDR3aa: CSARDYGTASYEQYF
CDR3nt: TGCAGTGCTAGAGATTACGGGACAGCTTCCTACGAGCAGTACTTC

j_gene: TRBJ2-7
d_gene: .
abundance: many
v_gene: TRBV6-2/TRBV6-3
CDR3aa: CASSPQGPYEQYF
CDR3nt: TGTGCCAGCAGCCCTCAGGGGCCCTACGAGCAGTACTTC

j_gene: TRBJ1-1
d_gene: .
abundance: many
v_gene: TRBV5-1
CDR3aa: CASGGRGPNTEAFF
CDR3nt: TGCGCCAGCGGGGGTAGGGGCCCGAACACTGAAGCTTTCTTT

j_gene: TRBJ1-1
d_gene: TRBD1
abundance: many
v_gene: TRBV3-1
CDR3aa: CASSRQGSEAFF
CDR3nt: TGTGCCAGCAGCCGACAGGGGTCTGAAGCTTTCTTT

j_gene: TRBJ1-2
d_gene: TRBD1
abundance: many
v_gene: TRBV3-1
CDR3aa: CASSHAGQGYGYTF
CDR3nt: TGTGCCAGCAGCCATGCGGGACAGGGGTACGGCTACACCTTC

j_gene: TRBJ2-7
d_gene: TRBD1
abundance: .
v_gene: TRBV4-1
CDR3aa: CASSQGRGTGRTYEQYF
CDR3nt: TGCGCCAGCAGCCAAGGTCGTGGGACAGGGAGGACTTACGAGCAGTACTTC

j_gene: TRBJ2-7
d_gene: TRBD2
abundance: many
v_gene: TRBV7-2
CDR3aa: CASSLAVTSGTEQYF
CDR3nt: TGTGCCAGCAGCTTAGCGGTAACTAGCGGGACCGAGCAGTACTTC

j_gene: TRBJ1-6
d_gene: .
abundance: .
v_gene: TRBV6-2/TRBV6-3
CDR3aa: CASTDRTGSALVHF
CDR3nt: TGTGCCAGCACCGATCGGACCGGATCGGCCCTTGTCCACTTT

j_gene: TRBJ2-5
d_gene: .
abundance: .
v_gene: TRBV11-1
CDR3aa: CASSLSSGRETQYF
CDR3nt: TGTGCCAGCAGCTTAAGTAGCGGTCGAGAGACCCAGTACTTC

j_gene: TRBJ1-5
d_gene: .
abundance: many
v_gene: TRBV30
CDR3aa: CAWSTGTLNQPQHF
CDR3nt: TGTGCCTGGAGTACCGGGACACTGAATCAGCCCCAGCATTTT

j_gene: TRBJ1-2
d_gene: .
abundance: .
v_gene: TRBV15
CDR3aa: CATSRPAYGYTF
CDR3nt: TGTGCCACCAGCAGGCCTGCTTATGGCTACACCTTC

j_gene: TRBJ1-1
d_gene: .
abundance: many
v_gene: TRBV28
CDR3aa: CASSFIDTVTEAFF
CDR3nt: TGTGCCAGCAGTTTTATAGATACCGTCACTGAAGCTTTCTTT

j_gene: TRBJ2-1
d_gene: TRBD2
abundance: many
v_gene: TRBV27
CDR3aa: CASSSDVAGVTSYNEQFF
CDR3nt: TGTGCCAGCAGTTCGGACGTAGCGGGAGTAACCTCCTACAATGAGCAGTTCTTC

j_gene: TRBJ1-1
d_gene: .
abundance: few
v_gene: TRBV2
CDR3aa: CASLVGNAEAFF
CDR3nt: TGTGCCAGCTTAGTAGGGAATGCTGAAGCTTTCTTT